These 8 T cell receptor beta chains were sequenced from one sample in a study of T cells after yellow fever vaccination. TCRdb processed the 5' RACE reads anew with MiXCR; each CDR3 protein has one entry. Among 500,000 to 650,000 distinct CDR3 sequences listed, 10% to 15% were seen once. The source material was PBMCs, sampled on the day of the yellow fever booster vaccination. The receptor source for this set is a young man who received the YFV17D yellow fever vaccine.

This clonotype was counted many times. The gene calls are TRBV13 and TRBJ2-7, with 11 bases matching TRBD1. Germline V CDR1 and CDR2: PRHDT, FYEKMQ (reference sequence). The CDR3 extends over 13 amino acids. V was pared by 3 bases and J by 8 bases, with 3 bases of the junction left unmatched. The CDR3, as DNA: TGTGCCAGCAGCTTTGGACAGGGGGCGAAGCAGTACTTC. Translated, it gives CASSFGQGAKQYF.

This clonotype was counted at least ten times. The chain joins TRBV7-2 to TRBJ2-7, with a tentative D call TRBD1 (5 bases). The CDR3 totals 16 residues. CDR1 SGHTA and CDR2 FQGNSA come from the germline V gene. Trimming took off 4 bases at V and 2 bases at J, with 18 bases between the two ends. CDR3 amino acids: CASSSSDTFSPYEQYF. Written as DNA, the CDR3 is TGTGCCAGCAGCTCTTCGGACACTTTTAGCCCCTACGAGCAGTACTTC.

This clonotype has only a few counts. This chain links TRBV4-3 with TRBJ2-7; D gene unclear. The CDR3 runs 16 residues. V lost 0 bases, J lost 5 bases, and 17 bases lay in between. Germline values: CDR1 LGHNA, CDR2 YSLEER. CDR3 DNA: TGCGCCAGCAGCCAAGATATGGGTGGGAACGTGAACGAGCAGTACTTC. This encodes CASSQDMGGNVNEQYF.

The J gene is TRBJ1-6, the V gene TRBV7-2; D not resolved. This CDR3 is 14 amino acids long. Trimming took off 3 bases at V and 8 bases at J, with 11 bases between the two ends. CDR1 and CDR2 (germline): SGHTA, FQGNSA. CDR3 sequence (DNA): TGTGCCAGCAGCTTGGATCGGCGTCATTCACCCCTCCACTTT. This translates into CASSLDRRHSPLHF.

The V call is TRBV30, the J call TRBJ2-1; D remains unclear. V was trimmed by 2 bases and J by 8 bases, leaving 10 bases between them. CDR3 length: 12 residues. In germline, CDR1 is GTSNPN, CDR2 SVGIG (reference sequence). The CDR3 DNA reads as TGTGCCTGGAGTAGACTTGTTGATGAGCAGTTCTTC. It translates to CAWSRLVDEQFF. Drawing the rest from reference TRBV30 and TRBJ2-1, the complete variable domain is SQTIHQWPATLVQPVGSPLSLECTVEGTSNPNLYWYRQAAGRGLQLLFYSVGIGQISSEVPQNLSASRPQDRQFILSSKKLLLSDSGFYLCAWSRLVDEQFFGPGTRLTVL.

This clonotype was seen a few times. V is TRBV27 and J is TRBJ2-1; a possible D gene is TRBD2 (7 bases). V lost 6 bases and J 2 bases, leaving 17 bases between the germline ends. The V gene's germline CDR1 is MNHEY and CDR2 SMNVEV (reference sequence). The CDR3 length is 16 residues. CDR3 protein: CASSPPKRDTYNEQFF. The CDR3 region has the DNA TGTGCCAGCAGCCCCCCGAAGCGGGACACCTACAATGAGCAGTTCTTC.

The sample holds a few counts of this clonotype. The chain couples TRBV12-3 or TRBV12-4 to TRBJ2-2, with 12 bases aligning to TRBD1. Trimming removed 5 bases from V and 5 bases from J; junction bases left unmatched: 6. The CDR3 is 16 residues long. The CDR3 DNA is TGTGCCAGCAGTGCCGGGACAGGGGGCGCAACCGGGGAGCTGTTTTTT. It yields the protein CASSAGTGGATGELFF.

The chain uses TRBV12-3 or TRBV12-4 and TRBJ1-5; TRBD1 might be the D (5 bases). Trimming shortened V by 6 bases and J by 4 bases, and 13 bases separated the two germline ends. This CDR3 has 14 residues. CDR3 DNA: TGTGCCAGCAGAACCGGGACGGCGAATCAGCCCCAGCATTTT. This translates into CASRTGTANQPQHF.